Given below is one TCR beta chain in context. This sample is drawn from a study of T cells in tuberculosis. About the study: Blood was taken before or within 7 days of anti-tuberculosis therapy.

Looked up from germline, CDR1 is MGHRA and CDR2 is YSYEKL. Trimming took off 4 bases at V and 4 bases at J, with 13 bases between the two ends. This CDR3 has 14 amino acids. Produced via immunoSEQ multiplex PCR; TCRdb's table is partial and in-frame only. Of fewer than 40,000 clones listed, approximately 89% are singletons. Specified time point: new active TB diagnosis, blood taken before or within 7 days of starting treatment. Tuberculosis was confirmed by positive sputum smear and/or M. tuberculosis culture. Each donor contributed roughly 92,000 T cells on average, unsorted. The chain has TRBV4-1 and TRBJ2-5, with D uncertain. The sequence came from an adult with tuberculosis. Here the sequenced sample was PBMCs, taken at tuberculosis diagnosis. CDR3 region: CASSRVENLETQYF. CDR3 nucleotides: TGCGCCAGCAGCCGAGTCGAGAACTTAGAGACCCAGTACTTC.